These 13 T cell receptor beta chains came from one sample sequenced in a study of cytomegalovirus exposure and HLA in healthy donors. The PCR made use of 60 Vbeta and 13 Jbeta primers. This table comes from immunoSEQ multiplex PCR, and its TCRdb copy is limited to in-frame clones, with some not included. This table has 130,000 to 150,000 clones, around 75% appearing once. Input material: PBMCs. These receptors came from a woman in her thirties in good health and CMV-seronegative.

The chain is built from TRBV25-1 and TRBJ1-1; 7 bases agree with TRBD1. Germline V gives CDR1 MGHDK, CDR2 SYGVNS. The CDR3 is made up of 12 amino acids. V was pared by 6 bases and J by 4 bases, with 2 bases of the junction left unmatched. CDR3 coding DNA: TGTGCCAGCAGACAGGGGAGCACTGAAGCTTTCTTT. Its protein product is CASRQGSTEAFF. The full variable domain, completed using reference TRBV25-1 and TRBJ1-1, is EADIYQTPRYLVIGTGKKITLECSQTMGHDKMYWYQQDPGMELHLIHYSYGVNSTEKGDLSSESTVSRIRTEHFPLTLESARPSHTSQYLCASRQGSTEAFFGQGTRLTVV.

A few counts support this clone. The genes are TRBV5-1 and TRBJ1-1, with D unclear. The germline V gene has CDR1 SGHRS and CDR2 YFSETQ. V lost 0 bases, J lost 1 base, and 10 bases lay in between. The CDR3 contains 15 residues. CDR3 nucleotides: TGCGCCAGCAGCTTGGTTTGGGGAGGGAACACTGAAGCTTTCTTT. This codes for CASSLVWGGNTEAFF. The full variable domain, in which reference TRBV5-1 and TRBJ1-1 provide the parts outside the CDR3, is KAGVTQTPRYLIKTRGQQVTLSCSPISGHRSVSWYQQTPGQGLQFLFEYFSETQRNKGNFPGRFSGRQFSNSRSEMNVSTLELGDSALYLCASSLVWGGNTEAFFGQGTRLTVV.

The CDR3 nucleotides are TGTGCCAGTAGTATCCGCCTAGCGGGGGGAAACACCGGGGAGCTGTTTTTT. The encoded protein is CASSIRLAGGNTGELFF. The chain has TRBV19 and TRBJ2-2; 11 bases match TRBD2. Germline-derived CDR1 and CDR2 are LNHDA and SQIVND (reference sequence). The J segment lost 2 bases and the V segment lost 3 bases, leaving 5 bases of the junction unmatched. The CDR3 runs to 17 residues.

V usage is TRBV5-4 and J usage is TRBJ2-5, with TRBD2 matching 8 bases. In germline, CDR1 is SGHNT, CDR2 YYREEE (reference sequence). V lost 0 bases and J lost 4; bases outside the gene matches: 5. The CDR3 length is 15 residues. CDR3 residues: CASSLAGGLGETQYF. The CDR3 DNA is TGTGCCAGCAGCTTGGCGGGGGGGCTTGGAGAGACCCAGTACTTC.

The chain recombines TRBV7-6 with TRBJ1-1, with 10 bases lining up with TRBD1. The junction had 11 bases not matched to a gene; V was cut back by 6 bases and J by 1 base. This CDR3 region has 17 residues. Germline CDR1 reads SGHVS; CDR2 reads FNYEAQ. The CDR3 region is CASRPRQGASTNTEAFF. The DNA of the CDR3 is TGTGCCAGCAGACCTAGACAGGGGGCGAGTACGAACACTGAAGCTTTCTTT.

CDR3 sequence (DNA): TGTGCCAGCTATAGCGGGAGGGCAGGGGACAATGAGCAGTTCTTC. Residues: CASYSGRAGDNEQFF. V gene TRBV6-1 combines with J gene TRBJ2-1; 11 nucleotides line up with TRBD2. Germline assignment: CDR1 MNHNS and CDR2 SASEGT. CDR3 length equals 15 residues. J was trimmed by 5 bases and V by 8 bases; bases with no gene match: 8.

V usage is TRBV27 and J usage is TRBJ2-7; tentative D call: TRBD2 (6 bases). Germline CDR1 MNHEY, CDR2 SMNVEV (reference sequence). The CDR3 consists of 10 residues. The CDR3 DNA reads as TGTCCTCGTCGGGGGTACGAGCAGTACTTC. Its translation is CPRRGYEQYF.

V and J are TRBV9 and TRBJ1-1; 7 positions agree with TRBD1. Per germline, CDR1 SGDLS and CDR2 YYNGEE. CDR3 length: 15 amino acids. J gave up 0 bases and V 3 bases, and 5 bases lay outside the gene matches. The CDR3 spells CASSGGTAMNTEAFF. CDR3 in DNA: TGTGCCAGCAGCGGGGGGACAGCTATGAACACTGAAGCTTTCTTT.

This chain joins TRBV7-9 and TRBJ2-2; maybe TRBD1 (5 bases). Germline lookup yields CDR1 SEHNR and CDR2 FQNEAQ (reference sequence). The V end was cut by 1 base, the J end by 10 bases, with 10 bases between. This CDR3 is 13 amino acids long. The CDR3 DNA sequence: TGTGCCAGCAGCTTAGGCAGGGTAGAGGAGCTGTTTTTT. Its translation is CASSLGRVEELFF.

J is TRBJ2-2 and V is TRBV29-1, with D possibly being TRBD1 (5 bases). There are 14 residues in the CDR3. Trimming took 4 bases from V and 4 from J, leaving 13 bases between them. Germline assignment: CDR1 SQVTM and CDR2 ANQGSEA. CDR3 in amino acids: CSVAQRGSTGELFF. CDR3 nucleotides: TGCAGCGTTGCTCAAAGGGGCAGCACCGGGGAGCTGTTTTTT.

The chain has TRBV27 and TRBJ2-5, with 8 nucleotides matching TRBD1. The DNA matches TRBJ2-7 better at its end, which makes the J call doubtful. Germline CDR1 MNHEY, CDR2 SMNVEV (reference sequence). This CDR3 contains 13 residues. The CDR3 loop is CASSRDRSYEQYF. Here the CDR3 DNA reads TGTGCCAGCAGCCGGGACAGGTCCTACGAGCAGTACTTC.

There are a few counts of this clone. V and J are TRBV19 and TRBJ2-7; 8 nucleotides match TRBD1. From germline, CDR1 is LNHDA and CDR2 SQIVND (reference sequence). The CDR3 runs to 14 residues. The J segment lost 5 bases and the V segment lost 3 bases, leaving 6 bases of the junction unmatched. The CDR3 coding sequence is TGTGCCAGTAGTATCACAGGGGGTTCCAACGAGCAGTACTTC. It is translated as CASSITGGSNEQYF. The complete variable domain, with remaining parts taken from reference TRBV19 and TRBJ2-7, reads DGGITQSPKYLFRKEGQNVTLSCEQNLNHDAMYWYRQDPGQGLRLIYYSQIVNDFQKGDIAEGYSVSREKKESFPLTVTSAQKNPTAFYLCASSITGGSNEQYFGPGTRLTVT.

The chain recombines TRBV5-1 with TRBJ1-1, with D uncertain. The V end was cut by 2 bases, the J end by 1 base, with 6 bases between. Germline V gene sequence: CDR1 SGHRS, CDR2 YFSETQ. CDR3 length: 13 residues. The CDR3 loop is CASSLWQNTEAFF. DNA for the CDR3: TGCGCCAGCAGCTTATGGCAGAACACTGAAGCTTTCTTT.